This T cell receptor (beta chain) was recovered during a study of blood T cell repertoires in COVID-19 (dated by TCRdb to the early 2020s). Regarding the research as a whole: Samples covering the acute and convalescent phases of COVID-19 were provided by collaborators in the United States, Italy and Spain. The repertoires were released in a freely available public database intended as a resource for research on the immune response to SARS-CoV-2. The samples were drawn from the first 160 participants of the ongoing ImmuneRACE study and from 1,254 subjects provided by 6 global collaborators. Deeply sampled blood TCRbeta repertoires from subjects exposed to, actively infected with, or recovered from COVID-19 were included in the dataset. The sample metadata nearly always contained a de-identified subject ID, COVID-19 status, age in years and sex. The material from the prospective study consisted of cDNA or gDNA derived from T cells, B-cell-depleted T cells, or PBMCs. Where available, HLA class I and class II types were taken from metadata supplied by the sample provider and were not determined by assay-based typing.

The immunoSEQ Assay, a bias-controlled multiplex PCR, was used to amplify TCRbeta CDR3 regions from genomic DNA. On the authors' methods: The number of nucleated cells in each sample was estimated by amplification of reference gene primers within the assay. To quantify the absolute abundance of each unique TCRbeta CDR3 rearrangement, sequence reads were collapsed and filtered. For each sample, productive Simpson clonality was calculated as the square root of Simpson's diversity index over productive rearrangements. This is the immuneACCESS table as TCRdb keeps it, with only in-frame sequences that have V and J called. A part of the clones is gone; compared with another copy, unresolved V genes explain less than half, and the rest is unexplained. That table supplies the V and J calls and clone size; D and trimming were determined from the DNA. This sample holds tens of thousands of clones; over 70% were observed only once. Jointly, the top ten make up roughly 6.2% of the sample.

About this clone: The antigen it binds to is not known. Per-base qualities were not stored, and no clone one base away is much larger.

Trimming takes 6 bases off V and 5 bases off J; junction bases not matched to a gene: 8. The CDR3, cysteine through phenylalanine, is 15 amino acids long. Left in the record is the CDR3 DNA by itself, 45 bases read in frame from the first base. Looking up the germline V gene yields CDR1 MNHEY and CDR2 SVGAGI. The full study reports these points: The quantity of clinical and demographic metadata differed by source and by participant and was supplied without curation.

Each collaborating institution followed its own protocols to collect whole blood in K2EDTA tubes. For TCRbeta analysis, collaborator samples were shipped as frozen whole blood, as isolated PBMCs, or as DNA extracted from either sample type. The sample taken for sequencing was peripheral blood. This clonotype was obtained from a man aged 45-60 years with active COVID-19. The rearrangement combines TRBV6-5 with TRBJ2-2; a stretch of 8 junction bases matches TRBD1. The sequenced DNA is TGTGCCAGCAGACCGCAGGGGGCGCTTACCGGGGAGCTGTTTTTT. The translation is CASRPQGALTGELFF.